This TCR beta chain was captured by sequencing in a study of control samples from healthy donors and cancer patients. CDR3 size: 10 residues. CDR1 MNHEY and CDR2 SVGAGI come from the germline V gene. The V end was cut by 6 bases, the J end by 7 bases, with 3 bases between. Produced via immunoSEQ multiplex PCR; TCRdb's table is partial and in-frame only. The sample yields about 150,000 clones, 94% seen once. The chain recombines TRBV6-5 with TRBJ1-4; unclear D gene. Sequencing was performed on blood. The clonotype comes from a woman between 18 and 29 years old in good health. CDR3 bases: TGTGCCAGCAGGGGTGAAAAACTGTTTTTT. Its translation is CASRGEKLFF.